These 15 T cell receptor beta chains were all obtained from the same sample, sequenced in a study of CD8 T cells in ankylosing spondylitis (dated by TCRdb to 2016 to 2017). Library construction relied on 5' RACE. Instrument used: Illumina HiSeq 2500. TCRdb reworked the public reads: Q25 trimming with fastp, MiXCR clone assembly, productive beta chains retained. One record per CDR3 amino acid sequence lists the most common genes and DNA. In all, the sample holds roughly 180,000 distinct CDR3 sequences, and around a tenth of those were seen once. The ten largest clones take up around 16% of the sample. Sequencing was carried out using blood, either unsorted or a sorted T cell fraction (not recorded which). The receptors originated from a female donor with ankylosing spondylitis or in good health (not recorded which).

Points on this clonotype: An end of the junction differs from the germline gene, which may be a read error. This chain joins TRBV7-2 and TRBJ2-7; 9 positions agree with TRBD1. Germline V gene sequence: CDR1 SGHTA, CDR2 FQGNSA. This CDR3 is 12 amino acids long. CDR3 coding DNA: TGTGCCAGCAGCTTAGGGAGGGGACAGGGCCGCTTC. This sequence encodes CASSLGRGQGRF.

This clonotype occurred a few times. The rearrangement joins TRBV7-2 to TRBJ2-1; perhaps TRBD2 as D (6 bases). V was clipped by 5 bases and J by 6 bases, with 20 bases between them. Germline V lookup: CDR1 SGHTA, CDR2 FQGNSA. This CDR3 has 16 amino acids. This CDR3 reads CASSLPGLALGNEQFF. In nucleotides, the CDR3 is TGTGCCAGCAGCCTCCCAGGGCTAGCGCTCGGCAATGAGCAGTTCTTC.

In the case of this clonotype: A junction boundary mismatches the germline segment, possibly from a read error. The chain is built from TRBV7-2 and TRBJ2-1; D gene unclear. Germline CDR1 is SGHTA and CDR2 is FQGNSA. CDR3 length: 15 amino acids. Written as DNA, the CDR3 is TGTGCCAGCAGCTTAGTACCGGGCCCCTACGATGAGCAGTTCTTC. It is translated as CASSLVPGPYDEQFF.

The rearrangement joins TRBV7-3 to TRBJ2-3; the match to TRBD2 covers 8 bases. From germline, CDR1 is SGHTA and CDR2 FQGTGA. The CDR3 length is 15 residues. Trimming cost V 2 bases and J 3 bases; bases outside gene matches: 4. The CDR3 loop reads CASSLGAGDTDTQYF. CDR3 nucleotides: TGTGCCAGCAGCTTAGGAGCGGGAGATACAGATACGCAGTATTTT.

The chain recombines TRBV5-6 with TRBJ2-7, with D unresolved. The CDR3 loop spans 13 amino acids. Germline CDR1 reads SGHDT; CDR2 reads YYEEEE. V was shortened by 2 bases and J by 2 bases, with 8 bases between the two germline ends. The CDR3 DNA follows: TGTGCCAGCAGCTTTAGCCCCACCTACGAGCAGTACTTC. It translates to CASSFSPTYEQYF.

In regard to this clonotype: An end of the junction does not agree with germline; a read error may underlie this. The chain recombines TRBV6-5 with TRBJ2-1; the D is unclear. The CDR3 has 13 amino acids. The V gene's germline CDR1 is MNHEY and CDR2 SVGAGI. CDR3 loop: CASSYAVGQLALF. The DNA for the CDR3 is TGTGCCAGCAGTTACGCGGTCGGGCAGCTTGCCCTATTC.

This clonotype turned up a few times. The V gene is TRBV20-1, the J gene TRBJ2-7, with 7 nucleotides matching TRBD2. Looked up from germline, CDR1 is DFQATT and CDR2 is SNEGSKA (reference sequence). V gave up 6 bases and J gave up 0 bases; unmatched junction bases: 11. The CDR3 has 15 amino acids. The CDR3 loop is CSAVMSGVPSYEQYF. The CDR3 DNA is TGCAGTGCAGTAATGAGCGGGGTCCCCTCCTACGAGCAGTACTTC.

This sequence joins TRBV7-2 and TRBJ2-3; D is unclear. This CDR3 comprises 16 residues. V lost 3 bases and J 0 bases, leaving 13 bases between the germline ends. Per germline, CDR1 SGHTA and CDR2 FQGNSA. This chain's CDR3 is CASSLGIPTSTDTQYF. The CDR3 bases are TGTGCCAGCAGCTTGGGGATCCCCACTAGCACAGATACGCAGTATTTT.

There are a few counts of this clonotype. The chain recombines TRBV4-2 with TRBJ2-2; D unresolved. The CDR3 loop spans 13 amino acids. Trimming removed 4 bases at V and 6 bases at J, with 9 bases between. Germline V gene data show CDR1 as LGHNA and CDR2 as YNFKEQ. The CDR3 sequence: CASSPRSAGELFF. The CDR3 DNA reads as TGTGCCAGCAGCCCGAGGAGCGCCGGGGAGCTGTTTTTT.

This chain joins TRBV5-1 and TRBJ2-1; either TRBD1 or TRBD2 may fit D (6 bases each). V lost 4 bases and J lost 8, with 19 bases in between. CDR1 is SGHRS and CDR2 is YFSETQ in the germline V gene. The CDR3 contains 15 residues. CDR3 nucleotide sequence: TGCGCCAGCAGCCAAACCCGGGGGCAAGAGTATGAGCAGTTCTTC. Translated: CASSQTRGQEYEQFF.

This clonotype was seen more than once but under ten times. This chain connects TRBV12-3 or TRBV12-4 to TRBJ1-5, with D unclear. The CDR3 extends over 12 amino acids. V was pared by 6 bases and J by 0 bases, with 3 bases between. The CDR3: CASRLSNQPQHF. The DNA of the CDR3 is TGTGCCAGCAGACTTAGCAATCAGCCCCAGCATTTT.

This clonotype was found many times. The rearrangement links TRBV7-9 to TRBJ2-7; 7 nucleotides line up with TRBD1. The J segment lost 2 bases and the V segment lost 11 bases, leaving 9 bases of the junction unmatched. The CDR3 sequence is 13 residues long. Germline CDR1 and CDR2: SEHNR and FQNEAQ (reference sequence). CDR3 in DNA: TGTGCCGACCCCCAGGGGGACACCTACGAGCAGTACTTC. Its translation: CADPQGDTYEQYF. Full variable domain (outside the CDR3, taken from reference TRBV7-9 and TRBJ2-7): DTGVSQNPRHKITKRGQNVTFRCDPISEHNRLYWYRQTLGQGPEFLTYFQNEAQLEKSRLLSDRFSAERPKGSFSTLEIQRTEQGDSAMYLCADPQGDTYEQYFGPGTRLTVT.

Ten or more counts support this clonotype. V gene TRBV14 combines with J gene TRBJ1-4; D is perhaps TRBD1 (5 bases). Germline CDR1 reads SGHDN; CDR2 reads FVKESK. The CDR3 length is 16 residues. V lost 0 bases and J lost 5, with 13 bases in between. In nucleotides, the CDR3 is TGTGCCAGCAGCCAAGACCTGCGGGGACTGAATGAAAAACTGTTTTTT. It codes for CASSQDLRGLNEKLFF.

This clonotype was picked up a small number of times. The chain uses TRBV12-5 and TRBJ2-7; D is undetermined. Germline CDR1 reads LGHNT; CDR2 reads FRNRAP. The CDR3 extends over 16 amino acids. V was clipped by 3 bases and J by 0 bases, with 15 bases between them. CDR3 sequence reads: CASGLLRALSSYEQYF. CDR3 sequence (DNA): TGTGCTAGTGGTTTACTTCGGGCACTGAGCTCCTACGAGCAGTACTTC.

This clonotype showed up many times. This chain joins TRBV5-6 and TRBJ1-1, with a possible D match to TRBD1 (5 bases). Looked up from germline, CDR1 is SGHDT and CDR2 is YYEEEE. CDR3 length: 13 residues. V dropped 9 bases and J dropped 1 base, with 13 bases sitting between them. In nucleotides, the CDR3 is TGTGCCACTGGAGATGGGGGGAACACTGAAGCTTTCTTT. Its translation: CATGDGGNTEAFF.